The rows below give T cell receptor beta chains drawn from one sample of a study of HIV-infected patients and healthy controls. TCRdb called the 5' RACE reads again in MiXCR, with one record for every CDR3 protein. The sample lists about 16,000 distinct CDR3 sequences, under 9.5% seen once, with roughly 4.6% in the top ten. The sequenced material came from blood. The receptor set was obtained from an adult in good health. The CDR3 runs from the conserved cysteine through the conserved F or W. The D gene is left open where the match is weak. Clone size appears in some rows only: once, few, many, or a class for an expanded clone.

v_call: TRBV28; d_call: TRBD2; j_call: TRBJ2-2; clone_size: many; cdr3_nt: TGTGCCAGCAGTTTATTGGCTAGCGGGTCCACCGGGGAGCTGTTTTTT; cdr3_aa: CASSLLASGSTGELFF
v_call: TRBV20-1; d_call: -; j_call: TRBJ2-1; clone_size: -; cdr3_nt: TGCAGTGCTAGGGGGTTGGGACCACTGCTAGGGGTGTACAATGAGCAGTTCTTC; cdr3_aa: CSARGLGPLLGVYNEQFF
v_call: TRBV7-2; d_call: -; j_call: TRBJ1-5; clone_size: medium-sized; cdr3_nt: TGTGCCAGCAGCTTAGTACACAATAGCAATCAGCCCCAGCATTTT; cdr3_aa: CASSLVHNSNQPQHF
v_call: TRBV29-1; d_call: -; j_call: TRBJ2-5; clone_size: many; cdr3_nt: TGCAGCGATGCAGAGACCCAGTACTTC; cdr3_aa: CSDAETQYF
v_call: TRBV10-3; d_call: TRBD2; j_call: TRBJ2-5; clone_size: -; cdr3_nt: TGTGCCAGCAAGGCTGACGGCGGGAGTGGGGAGACCCAGTACTTC; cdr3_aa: CASKADGGSGETQYF
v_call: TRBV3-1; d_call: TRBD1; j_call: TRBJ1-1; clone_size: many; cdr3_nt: TGTGCCAGCAGCCATCACCAGGGGGCCACTGAAGCTTTCTTT; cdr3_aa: CASSHHQGATEAFF
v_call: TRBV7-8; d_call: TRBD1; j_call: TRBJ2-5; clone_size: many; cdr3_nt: TGTGCCAGCAGCCCCTATACAGGGGGCGGTGAGACCCAGTACTTC; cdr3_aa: CASSPYTGGGETQYF
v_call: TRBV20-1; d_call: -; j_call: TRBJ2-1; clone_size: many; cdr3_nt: TGCAGTGCTAGATCAGGAGCCTACAATGAGCAGTTCTTC; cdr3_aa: CSARSGAYNEQFF
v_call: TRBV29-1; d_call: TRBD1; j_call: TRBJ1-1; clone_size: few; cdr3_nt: TGCAGCACCACCGGGACAGGCGCCACTGAAGCTTTCTTT; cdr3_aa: CSTTGTGATEAFF
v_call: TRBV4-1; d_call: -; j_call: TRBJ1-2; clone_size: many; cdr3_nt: TGCGCCAGCAGCCAAGAACGTAGCGGCAGGGTATTTTTTTCAGGTGGCTACACCTTC; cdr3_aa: CASSQERSGRVFFSGGYTF
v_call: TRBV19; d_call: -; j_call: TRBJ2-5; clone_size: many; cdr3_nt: TGTGCCAGTAGACAGGCAGGAGAGACCCAGTACTTC; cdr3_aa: CASRQAGETQYF